Sequencing of this TCR beta chain was carried out in a study of OX40 agonist ivuxolimab in advanced cancers. Findings and limits, study-wide: Among some nonresponders, normalized T-cell clonal expansion was also low.

Worth noting for this clone: The antigen remains undetermined.

Profiled with immunoSEQ multiplex PCR; TCRdb holds only in-frame clones, not every one. In the table there are tens of thousands of clones, roughly four fifths of which are singletons. The CDR3 length is 11 residues. Trimming took 3 bases from V and 7 from J; bases not matched to a gene: 0. The V gene's germline CDR1 is SGHDT and CDR2 YYEEEE. The receptor was derived from an adult with an advanced solid tumor such as melanoma, head and neck, liver or kidney cancer. The gene calls are TRBV5-6 and TRBJ1-1; 7 bases map to TRBD1. Material: CD4+ or CD8+ T cells sorted from blood, obtained in a trial of the OX40 agonist ivuxolimab. The DNA of the CDR3 is TGTGCCAGCAGCTGGGACAGTGAAGCTTTCTTT. Its translation: CASSWDSEAFF.